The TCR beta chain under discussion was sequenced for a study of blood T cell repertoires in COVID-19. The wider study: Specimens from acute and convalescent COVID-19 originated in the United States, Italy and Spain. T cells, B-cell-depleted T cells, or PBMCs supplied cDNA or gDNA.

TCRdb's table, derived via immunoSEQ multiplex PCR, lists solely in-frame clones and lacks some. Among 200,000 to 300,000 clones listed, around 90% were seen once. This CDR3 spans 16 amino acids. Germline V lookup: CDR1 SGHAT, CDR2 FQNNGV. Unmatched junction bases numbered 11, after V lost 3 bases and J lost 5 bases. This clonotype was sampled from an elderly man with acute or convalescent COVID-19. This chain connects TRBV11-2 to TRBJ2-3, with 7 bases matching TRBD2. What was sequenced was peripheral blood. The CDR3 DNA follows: TGTGCCAGCAGCTTCAATGGGGGGGGGTTAGGAGATACGCAGTATTTT. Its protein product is CASSFNGGGLGDTQYF.